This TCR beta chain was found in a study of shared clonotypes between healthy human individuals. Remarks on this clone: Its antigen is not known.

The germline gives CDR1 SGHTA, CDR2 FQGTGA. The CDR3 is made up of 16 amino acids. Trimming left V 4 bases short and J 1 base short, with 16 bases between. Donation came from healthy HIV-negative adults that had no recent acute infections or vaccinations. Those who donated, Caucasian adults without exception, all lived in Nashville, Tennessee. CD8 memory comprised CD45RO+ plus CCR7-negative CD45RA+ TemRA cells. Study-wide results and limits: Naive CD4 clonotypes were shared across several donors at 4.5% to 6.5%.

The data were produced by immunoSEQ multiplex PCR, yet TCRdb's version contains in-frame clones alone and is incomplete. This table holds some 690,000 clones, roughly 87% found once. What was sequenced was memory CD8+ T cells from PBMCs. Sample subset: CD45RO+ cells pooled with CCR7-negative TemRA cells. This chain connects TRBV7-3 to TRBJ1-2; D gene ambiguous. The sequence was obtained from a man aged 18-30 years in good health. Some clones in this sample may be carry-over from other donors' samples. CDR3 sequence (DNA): TGTGCCAGCAGCTCCACCGGCGAGGGCAGTAACTATGGCTACACCTTC. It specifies CASSSTGEGSNYGYTF.